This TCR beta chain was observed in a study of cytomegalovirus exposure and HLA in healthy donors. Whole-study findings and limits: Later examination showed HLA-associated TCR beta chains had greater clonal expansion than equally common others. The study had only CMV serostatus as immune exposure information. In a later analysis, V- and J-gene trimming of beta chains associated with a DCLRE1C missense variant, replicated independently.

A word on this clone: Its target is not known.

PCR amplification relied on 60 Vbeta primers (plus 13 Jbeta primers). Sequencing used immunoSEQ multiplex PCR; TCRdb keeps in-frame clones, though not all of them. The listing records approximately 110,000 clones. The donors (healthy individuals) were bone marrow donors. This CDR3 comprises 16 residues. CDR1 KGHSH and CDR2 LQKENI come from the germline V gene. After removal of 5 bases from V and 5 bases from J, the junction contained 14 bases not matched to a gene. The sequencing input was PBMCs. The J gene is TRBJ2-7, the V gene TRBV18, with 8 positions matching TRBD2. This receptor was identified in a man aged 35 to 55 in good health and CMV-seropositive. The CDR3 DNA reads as TGTGCCAGCTCAGCCCCGGGGGGGGCCTTGGGGAACGAGCAGTACTTC. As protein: CASSAPGGALGNEQYF.